A single sample is the source of the 26 T cell receptor beta chains below, sequenced in a study of T cell repertoires in cytomegalovirus infection. Their cognate antigens are unknown. TCRdb redid the calling of the reads with MiXCR, one entry per CDR3 protein. The table shows some 940,000 distinct CDR3 sequences, with approximately 32% occurring only once. Source: cultured CD8+ T cells from PBMCs, taken from culture after CMV antigen stimulation. These receptors came from a human donor in good health (CMV status not recorded). Some clones in this sample may be carry-over from other donors' samples.

The chain uses TRBV10-2 and TRBJ1-2, with a possible D match to TRBD1 (5 bases). Per the germline V gene, CDR1 is WSHSY and CDR2 is SAAADI. The CDR3 has 14 residues. The V end was cut by 6 bases, the J end by 1 base, with 12 bases between. CDR3 residues: CASSGDGRNYGYTF. In DNA form, the CDR3 reads TGCGCCAGCAGCGGGGACGGCCGTAACTATGGCTACACCTTC.

The chain joins TRBV27 to TRBJ1-1, with D perhaps TRBD1 (6 bases). Germline V lookup: CDR1 MNHEY, CDR2 SMNVEV (reference sequence). V lost 4 bases, J lost 6 bases, and 12 bases lay in between. This CDR3 is 13 amino acids long. The CDR3 DNA sequence: TGTGCCAGCAGTTCGTACAGGGAACCTGAAGCTTTCTTT. This encodes CASSSYREPEAFF.

This clonotype was picked up a small number of times. In DNA form, the CDR3 reads TGTGCCAGCAGACTCGGGGGACTAGCGGGGATCGAGCAGTACGTC. Residues: CASRLGGLAGIEQYV. The V and J genes are TRBV6-2 or TRBV6-3 and TRBJ2-7; 13 bases agree with TRBD2. Trimming removed 6 bases from V and 6 bases from J; junction bases left unmatched: 8. Germline V CDR1 and CDR2: MNHEY, SVGEGT. The CDR3 consists of 15 residues.

This clonotype has only a few counts. This chain uses TRBV6-2 or TRBV6-3 with TRBJ2-5; a weak D match, TRBD2 (6 bases). This CDR3 contains 15 residues. Germline assignment: CDR1 MNHEY and CDR2 SVGEGT. Between the trimmed V and J ends, which lost 4 bases and 1 base, there was a span of 13 bases. The CDR3 reads CASSSLAEPQETQYF. The DNA for the CDR3 is TGTGCCAGCAGTTCCTTAGCGGAGCCCCAAGAGACCCAGTACTTC.

In its sample, this clonotype was seen a few times. The rearrangement uses TRBV12-3 or TRBV12-4 and TRBJ2-6; no definite D call. Between the trimmed V and J ends, which lost 1 base and 2 bases, there was a span of 6 bases. The CDR3 loop spans 15 amino acids. Here the CDR3 reads CASSLGNPGANVLTF. CDR3 DNA sequence: TGTGCCAGCAGTTTAGGTAACCCTGGGGCCAACGTCCTGACTTTC.

This chain connects TRBV5-4 to TRBJ2-1, with D possibly being TRBD2 (5 bases). Per the germline V gene, CDR1 is SGHNT and CDR2 is YYREEE (reference sequence). The CDR3 contains 13 residues. The V end was cut by 5 bases, the J end by 5 bases, with 11 bases between. Written as DNA, the CDR3 is TGTGCCAGCAGGGAGCCGGGGAACAATGAGCAGTTCTTC. Translation: CASREPGNNEQFF.

This sequence joins TRBV4-1 and TRBJ2-7, with 7 positions matching TRBD2. Germline-derived CDR1 and CDR2 are MGHRA and YSYEKL. The length of the CDR3 is 14 residues. J was trimmed by 5 bases and V by 4 bases; bases with no gene match: 8. The CDR3 nucleotides read TGCGCCAGCAGCCCTCGATGGGGGGGGAACGAGCAGTACTTC. Amino acid sequence: CASSPRWGGNEQYF.

To note about this clonotype: An end of the junction does not agree with germline; a read error may underlie this. J is TRBJ1-5 and V is TRBV7-8; D unclear. CDR1 SGHVS and CDR2 FQNEAQ come from the germline V gene. This CDR3 region has 13 residues. The CDR3 is CTSSVLPNQPQHF. The CDR3 DNA follows: TGTACCAGCAGCGTACTCCCGAATCAGCCCCAGCATTTT.

This chain connects TRBV13 to TRBJ1-1; D is uncertain. The CDR3 covers 13 residues. The ends were cut back, 5 bases at V and 4 bases at J, with 11 bases in the middle. In germline, CDR1 is PRHDT, CDR2 FYEKMQ (reference sequence). CDR3: CASSPGSSTEAFF. CDR3 coding DNA: TGTGCCAGCAGCCCTGGCTCGAGCACTGAAGCTTTCTTT.

The chain employs TRBV9 and TRBJ2-5; D is unresolved. The CDR3 extends over 14 amino acids. V shed 0 bases and J shed 2 bases, with 8 bases lying between them. The germline CDR1 and CDR2 sequences are SGDLS and YYNGEE. The CDR3 DNA sequence: TGTGCCAGCAGCGTAGGAGGAGAACAAGAGACCCAGTACTTC. Encoded protein: CASSVGGEQETQYF. Using reference TRBV9 and TRBJ2-5 for the parts outside the CDR3, the full variable domain is DSGVTQTPKHLITATGQRVTLRCSPRSGDLSVYWYQQSLDQGLQFLIQYYNGEERAKGNILERFSAQQFPDLHSELNLSSLELGDSALYFCASSVGGEQETQYFGPGTRLLVL.

This clonotype was picked up a small number of times. The CDR3 region is CASSLNTSPQETQYF. In DNA form, the CDR3 reads TGTGCCAGCAGCTTGAACACCAGTCCCCAAGAGACCCAGTACTTC. The chain links TRBV13 to TRBJ2-5; D ambiguous. Trimming left V 3 bases short and J 1 base short, with 12 bases between. CDR1 PRHDT and CDR2 FYEKMQ come from the germline V gene (reference sequence). The CDR3 has 15 residues.

This clonotype was seen a single time. V is TRBV29-1 and J is TRBJ2-7; tentatively, D is TRBD1 (6 bases). Deletions cut 4 bases from V and 3 bases from J, with 10 bases between. The CDR3 is made up of 12 amino acids. Germline V CDR1 and CDR2: SQVTM, ANQGSEA. DNA for the CDR3: TGCAGCGTTGGGGGGCGTAACTACGAGCAGTACTTC. Protein product: CSVGGRNYEQYF.

The chain recombines TRBV12-3 or TRBV12-4 with TRBJ2-1; D unresolved. CDR3 length: 16 residues. Between the trimmed V and J ends, which lost 6 bases and 4 bases, there was a span of 19 bases. In nucleotides, the CDR3 is TGTGCCAGCAGCTCAAGAGGAACCGTGTCATACAATGAGCAGTTCTTC. Translated: CASSSRGTVSYNEQFF.

This chain connects TRBV7-9 to TRBJ2-5; perhaps TRBD1 as D (5 bases). Looked up from germline, CDR1 is SEHNR and CDR2 is FQNEAQ (reference sequence). This CDR3 is 16 amino acids long. V lost 0 bases to trimming and J lost 3 bases, with 14 bases between them. CDR3 residues: CASSLALKDRKETQYF. In DNA form, the CDR3 reads TGTGCCAGCAGCTTAGCGTTGAAAGACAGAAAAGAGACCCAGTACTTC.

The chain links TRBV6-5 to TRBJ2-7, with D possibly being TRBD1 (5 bases). CDR3 size: 14 residues. In germline, CDR1 is MNHEY, CDR2 SVGAGI. The V end was cut by 4 bases, the J end by 5 bases, with 15 bases between. CDR3 sequence (DNA): TGTGCCAGCAGTTCGGTTGGCAGGGTGGACGAGCAGTACTTC. Residues: CASSSVGRVDEQYF.

Ten or more counts support this clonotype. The V call is TRBV28, the J call TRBJ2-5; 9 bases line up with TRBD1. The germline CDR1 and CDR2 sequences are MDHEN and SYDVKM. The CDR3 is 13 residues long. V trimming: 5 bases; J trimming: 5 bases; junction bases outside the gene matches: 3. CDR3 in DNA: TGTGCCAGCAGTGTACAGGGGGCCGAGACCCAGTACTTC. Amino acids: CASSVQGAETQYF.

This clonotype has just one count. The rearrangement links TRBV6-6 to TRBJ1-4, with 8 bases that match TRBD1. The ends lost 7 bases at V and 13 bases at J; junction bases unmatched: 8. In germline, CDR1 is MNHNY, CDR2 SVGAGI (reference sequence). This CDR3 has 12 residues. Written as DNA, the CDR3 is TGTGCCAGCACCTTGGACAGGGTACGACTGTTTTTT. This encodes CASTLDRVRLFF.

V is TRBV7-9 and J is TRBJ1-1; 12 nucleotides align to TRBD1. The V and J ends lost 3 bases and 5 bases, in that order; junction bases with no gene match: 4. The CDR3 has 15 amino acids. Germline lookup yields CDR1 SEHNR and CDR2 FQNEAQ (reference sequence). The CDR3 region has the DNA TGTGCCAGCAGCTTGGGACAGGGGGCGAGGACTGAAGCTTTCTTT. This translates into CASSLGQGARTEAFF. Full variable domain (outside the CDR3, taken from reference TRBV7-9 and TRBJ1-1): DTGVSQNPRHKITKRGQNVTFRCDPISEHNRLYWYRQTLGQGPEFLTYFQNEAQLEKSRLLSDRFSAERPKGSFSTLEIQRTEQGDSAMYLCASSLGQGARTEAFFGQGTRLTVV.

A remark on this clonotype: This sequence may be a read error, since a much larger clone differs from it by one base. This sequence joins TRBV6-5 and TRBJ2-1; D tentatively fits TRBD1 or TRBD2 (5 bases each). This CDR3 spans 16 amino acids. Germline CDR1 and CDR2: MNHEY and SVGAGI. The CDR3 loop reads CVSSYRGAAGDHEQFF. The CDR3 bases are TGTGTCAGCAGTTACCGAGGCGCGGCTGGGGACCATGAGCAGTTCTTC.

Many counts were recorded for this clonotype. This chain uses TRBV7-2 with TRBJ1-1, with 8 nucleotides matching TRBD1. The germline gives CDR1 SGHTA, CDR2 FQGNSA. The CDR3 runs 16 residues. The V gene end was trimmed by 2 bases and the J gene end by 5 bases; junction bases not matched to a gene: 10. CDR3 residues: CASSLSRGQVGTEAFF. CDR3 coding DNA: TGTGCCAGCAGCTTAAGCAGGGGGCAAGTAGGGACTGAAGCTTTCTTT.

The J gene is TRBJ1-1, the V gene TRBV19, with TRBD1 as a possible D gene (6 bases). The length of the CDR3 is 13 residues. The V and J ends lost 6 bases and 5 bases respectively, with 13 bases between them. Germline V gene data show CDR1 as LNHDA and CDR2 as SQIVND (reference sequence). For the CDR3, the DNA is TGTGCCAGTAGCCCAGGGGAGCGGACTGAAGCTTTCTTT. Its protein is CASSPGERTEAFF.

The CDR3 sequence: CASSLSTQETQYF. CDR3 coding DNA: TGTGCCAGCAGTTTATCGACGCAAGAGACCCAGTACTTC. The chain uses TRBV27 and TRBJ2-5; D call uncertain. Germline-derived CDR1 and CDR2 are MNHEY and SMNVEV (reference sequence). The V and J ends lost 0 bases and 2 bases respectively, with 4 bases between them. The CDR3 sequence is 13 residues long.

The rearrangement links TRBV9 to TRBJ2-3; D not certain. The germline V and J ends were trimmed by 0 bases and 0 bases, with 14 bases remaining between them. Germline CDR1 SGDLS, CDR2 YYNGEE. CDR3 size: 17 residues. CDR3 nucleotide sequence: TGTGCCAGCAGCGTAGCTGAGGCAGCTCCCAGCACAGATACGCAGTATTTT. It specifies CASSVAEAAPSTDTQYF.

This clonotype was counted between two and nine times. This chain joins TRBV5-1 and TRBJ2-6, with TRBD1 as a possible D gene (5 bases). Per germline, CDR1 SGHRS and CDR2 YFSETQ. The CDR3 consists of 16 residues. V was trimmed by 4 bases and J by 0 bases, leaving 11 bases between them. The CDR3 region has the DNA TGCGCCAGCAGCCGGGCAGGGCCCTCTGGGGCCAACGTCCTGACTTTC. Amino acid sequence: CASSRAGPSGANVLTF.

The J gene is TRBJ1-2, the V gene TRBV19; the match to TRBD1 covers 9 bases. V lost 9 bases to trimming and J lost 8 bases; unmatched junction nucleotides: 7. The CDR3 totals 12 residues. The germline V gene has CDR1 LNHDA and CDR2 SQIVND (reference sequence). CDR3 sequence reads: CASRDRVGGYTF. CDR3 nucleotides: TGTGCCAGCAGGGACAGGGTAGGCGGCTACACCTTC.

The chain combines TRBV6-6 with TRBJ2-2, with 9 bases aligning to TRBD1. CDR1 MNHNY and CDR2 SVGAGI come from the germline V gene (reference sequence). V shed 5 bases and J 3 bases; nucleotides not matched to a gene: 7. This CDR3 has 16 amino acids. The CDR3: CASSTPGQGYTGELFF. CDR3 coding DNA: TGTGCCAGCAGTACCCCGGGACAGGGATACACCGGGGAGCTGTTTTTT.